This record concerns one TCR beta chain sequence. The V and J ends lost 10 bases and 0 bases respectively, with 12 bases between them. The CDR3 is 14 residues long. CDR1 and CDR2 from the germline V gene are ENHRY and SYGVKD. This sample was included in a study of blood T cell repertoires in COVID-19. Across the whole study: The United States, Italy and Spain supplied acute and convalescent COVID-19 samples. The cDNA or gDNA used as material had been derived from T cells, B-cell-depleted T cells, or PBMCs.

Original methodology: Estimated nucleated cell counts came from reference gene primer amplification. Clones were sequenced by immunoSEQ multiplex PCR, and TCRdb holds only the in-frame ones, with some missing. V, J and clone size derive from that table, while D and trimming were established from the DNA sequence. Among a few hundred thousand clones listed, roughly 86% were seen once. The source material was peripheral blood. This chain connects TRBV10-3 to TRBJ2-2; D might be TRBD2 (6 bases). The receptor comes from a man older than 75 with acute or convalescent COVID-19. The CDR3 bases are TGTGCCACCGGGACTGCGGCGAACACCGGGGAGCTGTTTTTT. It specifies CATGTAANTGELFF.